The clone carrying this TCR beta chain was detected ten times or more. Its target is not known. CDR1 and CDR2 (germline): MNHNY, SVGAGI (reference sequence). This CDR3 is 14 amino acids long. The V gene lost 6 bases and the J gene lost 4 bases, with 12 bases spanning the gap. The data stem from a study of human T cells and chemical hapten exposure. The library put unique molecular identifiers onto individual cDNA molecules. Original processing notes: Samples contained a median of roughly 100,000 TCRs, with a range of 23,224 to 690,600. TCRdb re-derived calls from the RACE reads in MiXCR, one entry per CDR3 protein. TCRdb's processing, not the study's, gives the V and J calls here. This table holds some 400,000 distinct CDR3 sequences, 4.5% to 6% found once. The time point here: pre-sensitization, week 0. Treatment described: therapeutic diphenylcyclopropenone sensitization with weekly scalp DPC. Non-pregnant alopecia patients aged 18 to 70, suitable for DPC therapy.

Study-wide results and caveats: Because all patients had alopecia, their immune responses might differ from healthy ones.

This chain connects TRBV6-6 to TRBJ2-2, with D perhaps TRBD1 (6 bases). The receptor was derived from a woman aged 50 to 65 with alopecia areata. Some clones in this sample may be carry-over from other donors' samples. This material consisted of whole blood, taken in connection with sensitization to the hapten diphenylcyclopropenone (DPC). CDR3 in amino acids: CASSRGQLTGELFF. DNA of the CDR3: TGTGCCAGCAGCCGCGGACAGCTCACCGGGGAGCTGTTTTTT.